This T cell receptor (beta chain) was documented in a study of blood T cell repertoires in COVID-19. Per the authors' pipeline: Researchers report that nucleated cell counts were estimated from reference gene primer amplification. Here immunoSEQ multiplex PCR was the method, and the copy in TCRdb shows in-frame clones only, minus some. V, J and clone size were drawn from that table, and D and trimming were deduced from the DNA. The sample contains 110,000 or so clones, over 65% of which appear only once. The sequence was collected from a woman in her thirties or forties with acute or convalescent COVID-19. The specimen was peripheral blood.

The CDR3 region has the DNA TGTGCCAGTAGTACCAGGGGGAATAATTCACCCCTCCACTTT. This codes for CASSTRGNNSPLHF. The chain links TRBV19 to TRBJ1-6; 7 nucleotides agree with TRBD1. Germline loops: CDR1 LNHDA, CDR2 SQIVND (reference sequence). The J segment lost 5 bases and the V segment lost 4 bases, leaving 2 bases of the junction unmatched. This CDR3 has 14 amino acids.